The sequence of this T cell receptor (beta chain) was determined in a study of beta chain features in type 1 diabetes. Study findings and constraints: Naive, central memory and Treg TCRB repertoires seemed to resemble each other more closely in patients than they did in healthy donors. Moderately but significantly shorter TCRB CDR3s were found in Type 1 diabetes patients in all four CD4+ subsets.

As to this clone: Antigen specificity is unknown.

The sequenced template was cDNA made from the entire isolated RNA. For naive, central memory and regulatory T cell samples, reads averaged around 3.8 million. The table came from immunoSEQ multiplex PCR; TCRdb's copy has only in-frame clones and leaves some out. Of almost 350,000 clones in the sample, about a tenth were seen once. This CDR3 region has 14 residues. Trimming stripped 3 bases from V and 3 bases from J, with 9 bases between. Germline lookup yields CDR1 MNHEY and CDR2 SMNVEV (reference sequence). Averaging about 116 mL, one heparinised blood draw came from each individual donor. Sorted populations all exceeded 95% purity.

The sample taken for sequencing was central memory CD4+ T cells from blood. V is TRBV27 and J is TRBJ1-5; the D is unclear. The TCR comes from a man aged 25-40 years with type 1 diabetes. CDR3 DNA sequence: TGTGCCAGCAGTTTGGAGGGCGCCAATCAGCCCCAGCATTTT. Translation gives CASSLEGANQPQHF.